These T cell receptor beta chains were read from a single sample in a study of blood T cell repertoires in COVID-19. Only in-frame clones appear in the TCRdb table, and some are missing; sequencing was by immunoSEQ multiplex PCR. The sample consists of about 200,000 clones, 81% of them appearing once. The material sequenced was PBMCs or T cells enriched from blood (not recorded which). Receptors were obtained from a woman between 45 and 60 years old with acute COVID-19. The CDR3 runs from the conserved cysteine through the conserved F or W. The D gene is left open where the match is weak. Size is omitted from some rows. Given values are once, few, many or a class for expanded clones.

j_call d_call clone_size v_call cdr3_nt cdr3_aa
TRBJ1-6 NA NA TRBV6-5 TGTGCCAGCAGCCGGGAGGGGAATAATTCACCCCTCCACTTT CASSREGNNSPLHF
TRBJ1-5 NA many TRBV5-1 TGCGCCAGCAGCTTGGGAGGAGGCAATCAGCCCCAGCATTTT CASSLGGGNQPQHF
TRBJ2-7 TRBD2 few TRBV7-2 TGTGCCAGCATCCCATATAGCGGGAGAACCGAGCAGTACTTC CASIPYSGRTEQYF
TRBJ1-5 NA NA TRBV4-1 TGCGCCAGCAGCCCCGGACAGATCCCGGATATGTTGGAGCCCCAGCATTTT CASSPGQIPDMLEPQHF
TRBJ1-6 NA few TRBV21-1 TGTGCCAGCAGCACATTGACAGGGGGGTATAATTCACCCCTCCACTTT CASSTLTGGYNSPLHF
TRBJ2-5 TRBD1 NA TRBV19 TGTGCCAGTAGTGTCACAGGGGGCGAGACCCAGTACTTC CASSVTGGETQYF
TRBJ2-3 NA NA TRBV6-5 TGTGCCAGCAGGATACAGGAATTCACAGATACGCAGTATTTT CASRIQEFTDTQYF
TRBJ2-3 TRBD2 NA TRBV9 TGTGCCAGCAGCAGAACTTCCCAGCGGGAGGGCCTCACAGATACGCAGTATTTT CASSRTSQREGLTDTQYF
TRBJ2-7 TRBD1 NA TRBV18 TGTGCCAGCTCACCGGTGGGACAGGGGACCTACGAGCAGTACTTC CASSPVGQGTYEQYF
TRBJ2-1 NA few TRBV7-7 TGTGCTAGCAGCTCAAGCGAGGGAGACTACAATGAGCAGTTCTTC CASSSSEGDYNEQFF
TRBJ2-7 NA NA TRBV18 TGTGCCAGCTCACTGACTCAAAGCTCCTACGAGCAGTACTTC CASSLTQSSYEQYF
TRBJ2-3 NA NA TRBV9 TGTGCCAGCAGCGTCAGGCCGTCCGCAGATACGCAGTATTTT CASSVRPSADTQYF
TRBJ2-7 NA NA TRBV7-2 TGTGCCAGCAGCCCTGCAGGAGTTGCGGGGAACTACGAGCAGTACTTC CASSPAGVAGNYEQYF
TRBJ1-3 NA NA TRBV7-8 TGTGCCAGCAGCCTAGCCAGCGCCTCTGGAAACACCATATATTTT CASSLASASGNTIYF
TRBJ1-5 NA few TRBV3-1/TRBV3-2 TGTGCCAGCAGCCAAGGCACAGGGTCAAATCAGCCCCAGCATTTT CASSQGTGSNQPQHF
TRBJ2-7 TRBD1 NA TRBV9 TGTGCCAGCAGCCCCAGGACAGGGGTTGACGAGCAGTACTTC CASSPRTGVDEQYF
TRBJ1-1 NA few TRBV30 TGTGCCTGGGCGGGACACAAGAGCACTGAAGCTTTCTTT CAWAGHKSTEAFF
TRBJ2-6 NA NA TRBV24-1 TGTGCCACCAGTGATACCCAGGGGGGACCCGGGGCCAACGTCCTGACTTTC CATSDTQGGPGANVLTF
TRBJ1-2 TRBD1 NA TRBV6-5 TGTGCCAGCAGTCACGGGACAGGATATGGCTACACCTTC CASSHGTGYGYTF
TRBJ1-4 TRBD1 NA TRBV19 TGTGCCAGTAGTACCGGACAGGATAATGAAAAACTGTTTTTT CASSTGQDNEKLFF
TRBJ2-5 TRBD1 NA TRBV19 TGTGCCAGTATGGAGACAGGGGTACAGGGCCAAGAGACCCAGTACTTC CASMETGVQGQETQYF
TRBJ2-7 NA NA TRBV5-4 TGTGCCAGCAGCTTGGCGAGTGGCTACGAGCAGTACTTC CASSLASGYEQYF
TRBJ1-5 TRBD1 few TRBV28 TGTGCCAGCAGTTCCCACCAGGGGGTCTTCAATCAGCCCCAGCATTTT CASSSHQGVFNQPQHF
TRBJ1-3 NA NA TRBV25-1 TGTGCCAGCGAATTTGGAGGGAGCTCTGGAAACACCATATATTTT CASEFGGSSGNTIYF
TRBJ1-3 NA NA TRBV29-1 TGCAGCGCGGACTCCGGAGGCTCTGGAAACACCATATATTTT CSADSGGSGNTIYF
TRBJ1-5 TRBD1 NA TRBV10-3 TGTGCCATCAGTCCCTCGGGACAGGGGAAAAATAGCAATCAGCCCCAGCATTTT CAISPSGQGKNSNQPQHF
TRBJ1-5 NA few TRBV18 TGTGCCAGCTCACCGACTTCCAATCAGCCCCAGCATTTT CASSPTSNQPQHF
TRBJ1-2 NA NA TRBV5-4 TGTGCCAGCAGCTTGGCAGGGTCTCGGGGCTACACCTTC CASSLAGSRGYTF
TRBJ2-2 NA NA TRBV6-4 TGTGCCAGCAGTGACGGGGGGTCCGGGGAGCTGTTTTTT CASSDGGSGELFF
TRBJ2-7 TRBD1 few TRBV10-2 TGCGCCAGCATTAGGGAACAGGGGGCCTACGAGCAGTACTTC CASIREQGAYEQYF
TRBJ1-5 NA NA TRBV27 TGTGCCAGCAGTTTCCCGGGTGGGCCCCAGCATTTT CASSFPGGPQHF
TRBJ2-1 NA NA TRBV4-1 TGCGCCAGCAGCCAAAGGTTTTTGGGAGATGAGCAGTTCTTC CASSQRFLGDEQFF
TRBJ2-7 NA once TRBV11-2 TGTGCCAGCAGCTTCCCCTGGCGGTCCTACGAGCAGTACTTC CASSFPWRSYEQYF
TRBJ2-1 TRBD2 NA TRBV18 TGTGCCAGCTCGGACGGGACTAGCGGGAACAATGAGCAGTTCTTC CASSDGTSGNNEQFF
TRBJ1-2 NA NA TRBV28 TGTGCCAGCAGTTCACCTCAGGGGAACTATGGCTACACCTTC CASSSPQGNYGYTF
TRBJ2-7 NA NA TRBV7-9 TGTGCCAGCAGCTTAGCCATCAGGTACGAGCAGTACTTC CASSLAIRYEQYF
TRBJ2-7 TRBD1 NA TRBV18 TGTGCCAGCTCACGACCAGGGGGTCAGTCCTACGAGCAGTACTTC CASSRPGGQSYEQYF
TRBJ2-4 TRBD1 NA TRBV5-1 TGCGCCAGCAGCATACTACAGGGGAACAAAAACATTCAGTACTTC CASSILQGNKNIQYF
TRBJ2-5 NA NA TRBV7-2 TGTGCCAGCAGCTTGGGCAGGGCCAAAGAGACCCAGTACTTC CASSLGRAKETQYF
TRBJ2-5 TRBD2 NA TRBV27 TGTGCCAGCAGTTCCCCGGGGGGTCGGGAGACCCAGTACTTC CASSSPGGRETQYF
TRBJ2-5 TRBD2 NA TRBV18 TGTGCCAGCTCACGAAGGACTAGCGGGGGGGCCGATAAAGAGACCCAGTACTTC CASSRRTSGGADKETQYF
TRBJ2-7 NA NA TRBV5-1 TGCGCCAGCAGCTTGTTACAGGGAATGGGATACGAGCAGTACTTC CASSLLQGMGYEQYF
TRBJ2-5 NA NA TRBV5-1 TGCGCCAGCAGCTTGATGGGACATTTGCAAGAGACCCAGTACTTC CASSLMGHLQETQYF
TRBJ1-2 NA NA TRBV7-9 TGTGCCAGCAGCTTAGAACCCCCTACCTACTATGGCTACACCTTC CASSLEPPTYYGYTF
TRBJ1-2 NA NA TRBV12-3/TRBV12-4 TGTGCCAGCAGTTTTTCTGGACACTACACCTTC CASSFSGHYTF
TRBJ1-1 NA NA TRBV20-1 TGCAGTGCTAGGGACAGTGAAGCTTTCTTT CSARDSEAFF
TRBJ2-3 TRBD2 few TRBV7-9 TGTGCCAGCAGCTACTATAGCGGGGGAACCCGCGATACGCAGTATTTT CASSYYSGGTRDTQYF
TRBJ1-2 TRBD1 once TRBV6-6 TGTGCCAGCGCGGAGACAGGGGCCAATGGCTACACCTTC CASAETGANGYTF
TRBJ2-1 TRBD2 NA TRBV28 TGTGCCAGCAGCACCAAACCAGGGGGAACTAGCGGGAGGGCCCCCTACAATGAGCAGTTCTTC CASSTKPGGTSGRAPYNEQFF
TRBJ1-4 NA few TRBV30 TGTGCCTGGAACCTGGACAGTAATGAAAAACTGTTTTTT CAWNLDSNEKLFF
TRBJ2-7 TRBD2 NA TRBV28 TGTGCCAGCAGTTTAATATTGTCTACTAGCGGGAGTCCCGCCCGGTACTTC CASSLILSTSGSPARYF
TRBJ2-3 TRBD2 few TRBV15 TGTGCCACCAGCCGCCGCCGACCTCGGACTAGCGGGTCTCTGATCACAGATACGCAGTATTTT CATSRRRPRTSGSLITDTQYF
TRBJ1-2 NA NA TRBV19 TGTGCCAGTAGTACAGTTCCCTCTAACTATGGCTACACCTTC CASSTVPSNYGYTF
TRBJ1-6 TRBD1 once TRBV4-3 TGCGCCAGCAGCCAAGATCGCGCAGGGGGATCACCCCTCCACTTT CASSQDRAGGSPLHF
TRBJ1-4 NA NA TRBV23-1 TGCGCCAGCAGTCATGGGACTCCTAATGAAAAACTGTTTTTT CASSHGTPNEKLFF
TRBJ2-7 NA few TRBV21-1 TGTGCCAGCAGGACAGCCTACGAGCAGTACTTC CASRTAYEQYF
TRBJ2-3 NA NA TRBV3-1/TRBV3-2 TGTGCCAGCAGCCAAGATTACCCGGGGTTCGGCACAGATACGCAGTATTTT CASSQDYPGFGTDTQYF
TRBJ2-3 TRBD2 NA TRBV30 TGTGCCTGGAGTAACCCGGGACTAGCGGGAGGACTTACAGATACGCAGTATTTT CAWSNPGLAGGLTDTQYF
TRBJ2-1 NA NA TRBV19 TGTGCCAGTTCCCGCGGGACAGATTATTACAATGAGCAGTTCTTC CASSRGTDYYNEQFF
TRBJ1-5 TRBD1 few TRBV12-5 TGTGCTAGTGGTTTGCAGGGGGTGGGGCCCCAGCATTTT CASGLQGVGPQHF